These 4 T cell receptor beta chains originate from one sample sequenced in a study of OX40 agonist ivuxolimab in advanced cancers. Assay used: immunoSEQ multiplex PCR; TCRdb lists only in-frame clones, some missing. The sample consists of approximately 84,000 clones, around nine tenths of them appearing once. Material: CD4+ or CD8+ T cells sorted from blood, obtained in a trial of the OX40 agonist ivuxolimab. The receptors come from an adult with an advanced solid tumor such as melanoma, head and neck, liver or kidney cancer.

This clone has just one count. The DNA for the CDR3 is TGTGCCAGCAGCTTAGCCGACGGCAGGGGTAGTGAAGCTTTCTTT. Translated: CASSLADGRGSEAFF. V gene TRBV7-9 combines with J gene TRBJ1-1; TRBD1 might be the D (6 bases). The CDR3 covers 15 residues. Germline CDR1 SEHNR, CDR2 FQNEAQ (reference sequence). V lost 0 bases, J lost 7 bases, and 15 bases lay in between.

V is TRBV28 and J is TRBJ2-1; 7 nucleotides align to TRBD1. The CDR3 totals 14 residues. With V trimmed by 4 bases and J by 9 bases, 9 bases remained unmatched. Germline V gene data show CDR1 as MDHEN and CDR2 as SYDVKM. The CDR3 DNA sequence: TGTGCCAGCAGTTCCTCCGACAGGGCGGTTGAGCAGTTCTTC. It codes for CASSSSDRAVEQFF.

V usage is TRBV30 and J usage is TRBJ2-3; D call uncertain. The CDR3 totals 12 residues. CDR1 is GTSNPN, CDR2 SVGIG, per germline (reference sequence). V was shortened by 2 bases and J by 7 bases, with 10 bases between the two germline ends. CDR3 protein: CAWSFSRNTQYF. Here the CDR3 DNA reads TGTGCCTGGAGTTTCAGCAGAAATACGCAGTATTTT. The entire variable domain, with the rest obtained from reference TRBV30 and TRBJ2-3, is as follows: SQTIHQWPATLVQPVGSPLSLECTVEGTSNPNLYWYRQAAGRGLQLLFYSVGIGQISSEVPQNLSASRPQDRQFILSSKKLLLSDSGFYLCAWSFSRNTQYFGPGTRLTVL.

This clone was observed a few times. The chain has TRBV4-1 and TRBJ2-2; TRBD1 is a possible D gene (6 bases). Per germline, CDR1 MGHRA and CDR2 YSYEKL. Trimming removed 2 bases at V and 3 bases at J, with 16 bases between. CDR3 size: 17 residues. The CDR3 DNA reads as TGCGCCAGCAGCCAATTAACTGGGGGCGTGGACACCGGGGAGCTGTTTTTT. Translating gives CASSQLTGGVDTGELFF.